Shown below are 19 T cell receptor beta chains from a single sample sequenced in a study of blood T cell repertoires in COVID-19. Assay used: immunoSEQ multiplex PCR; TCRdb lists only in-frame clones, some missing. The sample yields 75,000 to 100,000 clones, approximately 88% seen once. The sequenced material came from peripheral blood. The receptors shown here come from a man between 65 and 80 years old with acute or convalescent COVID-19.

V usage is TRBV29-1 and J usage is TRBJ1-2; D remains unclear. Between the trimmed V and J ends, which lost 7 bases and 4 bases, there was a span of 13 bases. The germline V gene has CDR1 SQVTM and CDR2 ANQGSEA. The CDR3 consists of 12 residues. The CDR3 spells CSALPPGYGYTF. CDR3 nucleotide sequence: TGCAGCGCGCTCCCCCCAGGCTATGGCTACACCTTC.

DNA for the CDR3: TGTGCCAGCAGTTACACGGGATTCACTGAAGCTTTCTTT. Translated, it gives CASSYTGFTEAFF. V usage is TRBV6-2 or TRBV6-3 and J usage is TRBJ1-1; no clear D. V gave up 2 bases and J gave up 4 bases, with 8 bases separating them. CDR1 and CDR2 (germline): MNHEY, SVGEGT. The CDR3 extends over 13 amino acids.

DNA of the CDR3: TGTGCCAGTCGGCGGGGTAACTCTGGGGCCAACGTCCTGACTTTC. It specifies CASRRGNSGANVLTF. The chain joins TRBV19 to TRBJ2-6; possibly TRBD2 for D (6 bases). Between the trimmed V and J ends, which lost 8 bases and 0 bases, there was a span of 11 bases. The CDR3 is 15 amino acids. The germline gives CDR1 LNHDA, CDR2 SQIVND (reference sequence).

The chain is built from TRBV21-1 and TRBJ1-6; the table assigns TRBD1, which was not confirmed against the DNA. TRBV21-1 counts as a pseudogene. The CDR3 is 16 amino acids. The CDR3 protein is CASSKEDSSYNSPLHF. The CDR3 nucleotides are TGTGCCAGCAGCAAAGAGGACAGCTCCTATAATTCACCCCTCCACTTT.

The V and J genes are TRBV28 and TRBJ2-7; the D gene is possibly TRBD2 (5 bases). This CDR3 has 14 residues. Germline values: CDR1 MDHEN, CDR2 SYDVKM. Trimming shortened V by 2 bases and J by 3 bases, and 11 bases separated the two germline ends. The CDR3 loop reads CASSLGLGSYEQYF. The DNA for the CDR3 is TGTGCCAGCAGTTTAGGGTTGGGGAGCTACGAGCAGTACTTC.

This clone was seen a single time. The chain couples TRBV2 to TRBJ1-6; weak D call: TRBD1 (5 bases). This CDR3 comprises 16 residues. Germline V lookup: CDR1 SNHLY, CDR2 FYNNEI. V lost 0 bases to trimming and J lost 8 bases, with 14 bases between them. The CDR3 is CASSEAGGRAYSPLHF. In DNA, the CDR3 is TGTGCCAGCAGTGAAGCTGGTGGCAGGGCCTATTCACCCCTCCACTTT.

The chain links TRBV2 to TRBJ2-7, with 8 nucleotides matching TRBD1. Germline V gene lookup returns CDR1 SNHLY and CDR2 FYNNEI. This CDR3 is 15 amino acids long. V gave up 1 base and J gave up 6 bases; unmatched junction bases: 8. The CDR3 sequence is CASSEERTGLGEQYF. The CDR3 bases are TGTGCCAGCAGTGAAGAAAGGACAGGGTTAGGCGAGCAGTACTTC.

The CDR3 protein is CASSMDWSSYNEQFF. The CDR3, as DNA: TGTGCCAGTAGTATGGACTGGAGCTCCTACAATGAGCAGTTCTTC. The genes are TRBV19 and TRBJ2-1; weak D call: TRBD2 (5 bases). The CDR3 contains 15 residues. Germline CDR1 reads LNHDA; CDR2 reads SQIVND (reference sequence). Trimming stripped 3 bases from V and 0 bases from J, with 9 bases between.

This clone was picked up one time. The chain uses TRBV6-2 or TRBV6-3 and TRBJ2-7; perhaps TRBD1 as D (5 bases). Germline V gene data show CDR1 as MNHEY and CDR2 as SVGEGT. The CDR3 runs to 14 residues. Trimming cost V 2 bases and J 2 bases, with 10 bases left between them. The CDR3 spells CASSYGKGAYEQYF. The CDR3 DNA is TGTGCCAGCAGTTACGGGAAAGGGGCCTACGAGCAGTACTTC.

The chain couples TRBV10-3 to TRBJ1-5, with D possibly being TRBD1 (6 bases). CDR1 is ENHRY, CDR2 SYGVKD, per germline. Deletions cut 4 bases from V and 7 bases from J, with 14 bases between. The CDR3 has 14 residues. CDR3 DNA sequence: TGTGCCATCAGTGGTTCCTCCAGGGGCCAGCCCCAGCATTTT. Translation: CAISGSSRGQPQHF.

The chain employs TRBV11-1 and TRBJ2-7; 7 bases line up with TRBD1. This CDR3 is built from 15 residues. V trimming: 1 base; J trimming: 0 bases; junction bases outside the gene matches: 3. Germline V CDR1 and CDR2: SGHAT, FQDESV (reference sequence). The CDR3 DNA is TGTGCCAGCAGCTTAGAGGGACAGCTCTCCTACGAGCAGTACTTC. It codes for CASSLEGQLSYEQYF.

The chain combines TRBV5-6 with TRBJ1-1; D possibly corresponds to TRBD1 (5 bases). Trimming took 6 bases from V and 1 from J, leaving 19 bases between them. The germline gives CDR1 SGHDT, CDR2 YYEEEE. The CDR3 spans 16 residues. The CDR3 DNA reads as TGTGCCAGCACCCCCGGGGGACGGGGATGGAACACTGAAGCTTTCTTT. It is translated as CASTPGGRGWNTEAFF.

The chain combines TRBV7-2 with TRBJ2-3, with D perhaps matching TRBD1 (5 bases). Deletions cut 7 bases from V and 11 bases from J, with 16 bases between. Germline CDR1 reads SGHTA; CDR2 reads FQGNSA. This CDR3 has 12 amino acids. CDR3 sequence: CASTSGPQGQYF. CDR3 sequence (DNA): TGTGCCAGCACCTCAGGCCCCCAGGGGCAGTATTTT.

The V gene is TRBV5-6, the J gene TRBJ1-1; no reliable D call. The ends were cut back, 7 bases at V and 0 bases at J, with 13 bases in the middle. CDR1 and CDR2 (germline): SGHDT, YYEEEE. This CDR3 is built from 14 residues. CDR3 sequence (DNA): TGTGCCAGCCGCGGTGGAGGGCTGAACACTGAAGCTTTCTTT. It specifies CASRGGGLNTEAFF.

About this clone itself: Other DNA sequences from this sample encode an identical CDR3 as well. CDR3 sequence (DNA): TGCGCCAGCAGCTTGAAGGGACAGGGTAGTTCACCCCTCCACTTT. Protein sequence: CASSLKGQGSSPLHF. The rearrangement links TRBV5-1 to TRBJ1-6, with 9 bases fitting TRBD1. CDR3 length: 15 amino acids. Trimming at V came to 1 base and at J to 9 bases, leaving 5 bases not matched to a gene. Germline values: CDR1 SGHRS, CDR2 YFSETQ. Complete variable domain (other parts from reference TRBV5-1 and TRBJ1-6): KAGVTQTPRYLIKTRGQQVTLSCSPISGHRSVSWYQQTPGQGLQFLFEYFSETQRNKGNFPGRFSGRQFSNSRSEMNVSTLELGDSALYLCASSLKGQGSSPLHFGNGTRLTVT.

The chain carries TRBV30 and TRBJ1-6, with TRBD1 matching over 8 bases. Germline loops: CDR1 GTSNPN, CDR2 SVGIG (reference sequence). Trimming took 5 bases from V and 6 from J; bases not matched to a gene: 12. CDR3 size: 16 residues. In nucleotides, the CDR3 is TGTGCCTGGGCGGCGTGGCAGGGGGCGGGTAATTCACCCCTCCACTTT. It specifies CAWAAWQGAGNSPLHF.

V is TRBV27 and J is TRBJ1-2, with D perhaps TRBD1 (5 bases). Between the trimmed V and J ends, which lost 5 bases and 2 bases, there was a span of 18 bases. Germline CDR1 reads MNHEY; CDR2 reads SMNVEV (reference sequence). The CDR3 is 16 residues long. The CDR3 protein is CASSATLGQVNYGYTF. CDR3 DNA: TGTGCCAGCAGTGCAACTCTGGGGCAGGTGAACTATGGCTACACCTTC.

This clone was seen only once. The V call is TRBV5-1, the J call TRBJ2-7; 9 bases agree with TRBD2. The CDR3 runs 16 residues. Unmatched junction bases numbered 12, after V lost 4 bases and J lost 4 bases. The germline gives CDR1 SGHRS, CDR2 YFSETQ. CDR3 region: CASSHGASGGNYEQYF. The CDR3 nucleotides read TGCGCCAGCAGCCATGGGGCCAGCGGGGGGAATTACGAGCAGTACTTC. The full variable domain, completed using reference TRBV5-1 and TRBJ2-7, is KAGVTQTPRYLIKTRGQQVTLSCSPISGHRSVSWYQQTPGQGLQFLFEYFSETQRNKGNFPGRFSGRQFSNSRSEMNVSTLELGDSALYLCASSHGASGGNYEQYFGPGTRLTVT.

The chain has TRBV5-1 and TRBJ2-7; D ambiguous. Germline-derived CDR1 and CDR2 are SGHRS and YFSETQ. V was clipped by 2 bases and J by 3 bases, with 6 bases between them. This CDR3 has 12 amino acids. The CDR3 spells CASSFGDYEQYF. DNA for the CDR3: TGCGCCAGCAGCTTCGGTGACTACGAGCAGTACTTC.